The 32 T cell receptor beta chains reported below all come from one sample, sequenced in a study of prognosis after radiotherapy for stage I lung cancer. Two-round multiplex PCR, the amplification method, yielded TCR beta CDR3 from genomic DNA. Gene-specific primers for each TRBV and TRBJ gene drove first-round PCR. TCRdb processed the multiplex PCR reads anew with MiXCR; each CDR3 protein has one entry. This table has 20,000 to 30,000 distinct CDR3 sequences, roughly two fifths appearing once. This material consisted of PBMCs, taken before or after stereotactic body radiation therapy (not recorded which). Source of these receptors: a donor aged 50 or older with non-small cell lung cancer.

This clonotype was observed many times. The chain links TRBV27 to TRBJ2-2; the D call may be TRBD1 or TRBD2 (5 bases each). Germline CDR1 MNHEY, CDR2 SMNVEV (reference sequence). Trimming took off 5 bases at V and 6 bases at J, with 16 bases between the two ends. The CDR3 runs 15 residues. The CDR3 nucleotides read TGTGCCAGCAGTGTACTCGTCCGAGGGGCCGGGGAGCTGTTTTTT. It translates to CASSVLVRGAGELFF.

With regard to this clonotype: This may be a read error, as it is one base from a much larger clone. The genes are TRBV28 and TRBJ2-1, with D uncertain. The CDR3 length is 13 residues. The germline V gene encodes CDR1 MDHEN and CDR2 SYDVKM. CDR3 residues: CASSRFVVNERFF. The DNA of the CDR3 is TGTGCCAGCAGCCGATTCGTGGTTAACGAGCGGTTCTTC.

Notes on this clonotype: At one of its ends the junction is not consistent with the germline gene, which may arise from a read error. V usage is TRBV10-3 and J usage is TRBJ2-2, with TRBD2 as a possible D gene (5 bases). This CDR3 comprises 13 residues. Germline CDR1 is ENHRY and CDR2 is SYGVKD. For the CDR3, the DNA is TGTGTCAGCAGAGCAACTCCCGCCGGGGAGCTTTTTTTT. Its translation is CVSRATPAGELFF.

The chain combines TRBV12-3 or TRBV12-4 with TRBJ2-1; D call uncertain. This CDR3 has 13 amino acids. Deletions cut 2 bases from V and 6 bases from J, with 8 bases between. The CDR3: CASSLQAVNEQFF. CDR3 in DNA: TGTGCCAGCAGTTTACAAGCCGTCAATGAGCAGTTCTTC.

Concerning this clonotype itself: At one of its ends the junction is not consistent with the germline gene, which may arise from a read error. V is TRBV6-1 and J is TRBJ1-3; D is unresolved. Germline V gene data show CDR1 as MNHNS and CDR2 as SASEGT. The length of the CDR3 is 13 residues. Written as DNA, the CDR3 is TGTGCCAGCAGTCCCCTCTCTGGAAGCACCATATATTTT. Residues: CASSPLSGSTIYF.

This clonotype has only one observation. A far larger clone lies a single base away; this is likely a read error. The V call is TRBV6-4, the J call TRBJ2-1; the D gene is possibly TRBD2 (6 bases). Per the germline V gene, CDR1 is MRHNA and CDR2 is SNTAGT. V was shortened by 5 bases and J by 7 bases, with 9 bases between the two germline ends. The CDR3 runs 12 residues. The CDR3 loop reads CASSMTSNEQFF. The CDR3 nucleotides read TGTGCCAGCAGTATGACTAGTAATGAGCAGTTCTTC.

This clonotype has ten or more counts. This could be a read error, since a much larger clone is one nucleotide away. The rearrangement uses TRBV15 and TRBJ2-2; D uncertain. The V gene lost 7 bases and the J gene lost 1 base, with 10 bases spanning the gap. CDR3 length equals 14 residues. Germline lookup yields CDR1 LNHNV and CDR2 YYDKDF (reference sequence). CDR3 bases: TGTGCCACCAAGGCCGGGTGGAACACCGGGGAGCTGTTTTTT. Its translation is CATKAGWNTGELFF.

In regard to this clonotype: An end of the junction differs from the germline gene, which may be a read error. The rearrangement uses TRBV9 and TRBJ2-5, with D hard to call. This CDR3 is 15 amino acids long. Germline V gives CDR1 SGDLS, CDR2 YYNGEE. The CDR3 DNA is TGTGCCAGCAGCGTAGCTGTCGACGCTCAAGGGACCCAGTACTTC. Encoded protein: CASSVAVDAQGTQYF.

This clonotype was seen many times. The chain links TRBV13 to TRBJ2-2, with D uncertain. This CDR3 has 12 residues. The germline CDR1 and CDR2 sequences are PRHDT and FYEKMQ (reference sequence). The V and J ends lost 6 bases and 9 bases respectively, with 11 bases between them. The CDR3 here is CASRQTGWELFF. The CDR3 DNA is TGTGCCAGCAGACAAACCGGTTGGGAGCTGTTTTTT.

This clonotype was seen repeatedly, ten times or more. This sequence joins TRBV3-1 and TRBJ2-5; D may correspond to TRBD1 or TRBD2 (7 bases each). Germline V gives CDR1 LGHDT, CDR2 YNNKEL (reference sequence). CDR3 length: 15 residues. The ends were cut back, 4 bases at V and 4 bases at J, with 16 bases in the middle. The CDR3 region has the DNA TGTGCCAGCAGCCGCAGGCCAGGGGGGGGAGAGACCCAGTACTTC. It specifies CASSRRPGGGETQYF.

V is TRBV6-9 and J is TRBJ1-2; no clear D. Trimming took off 3 bases at V and 8 bases at J, with 10 bases between the two ends. The germline V gene has CDR1 MNHGY and CDR2 SVAAGI. The CDR3 has 12 amino acids. The CDR3 is CASSYGYGGYTF. DNA of the CDR3: TGTGCCAGCAGTTACGGGTACGGGGGCTACACCTTC.

This clonotype has a count of ten or more. The V gene is TRBV24-1, the J gene TRBJ2-1, with TRBD1 identical over 8 bases. CDR1 and CDR2 (germline): KGHDR, SFDVKD. With V trimmed by 4 bases and J by 7 bases, 5 bases remained unmatched. The CDR3 runs 14 residues. CDR3 coding DNA: TGTGCCACCAGTGACCCTTGGACAGGGAATGAGCAGTTCTTC. Encoded protein: CATSDPWTGNEQFF.

This clonotype appeared many times. The chain employs TRBV2 and TRBJ1-2; 12 bases fit TRBD1. Germline CDR1 reads SNHLY; CDR2 reads FYNNEI. The CDR3 has 14 amino acids. The J segment lost 7 bases and the V segment lost 7 bases, leaving 7 bases of the junction unmatched. The CDR3 sequence is CASMGTGGGFGYTF. The CDR3 region has the DNA TGTGCCAGCATGGGGACAGGGGGCGGGTTTGGCTACACCTTC.

Concerning this clonotype: This likely traces to a read error, being one base from a far larger clone. The chain is built from TRBV5-6 and TRBJ1-5; a possible D gene is TRBD1 (5 bases). There are 18 residues in the CDR3. Trimming shortened V by 5 bases and J by 1 base, and 22 bases separated the two germline ends. CDR1 SGHDT and CDR2 YYEEEE come from the germline V gene. CDR3 DNA: TGTGCCAGCAGATGCAAGGAAAGGGGCTGGGGGAGCAATCAGCCCCAGCATTTT. Protein product: CASRCKERGWGSNQPQHF.

This clonotype was counted at least ten times. The J gene is TRBJ2-2, the V gene TRBV2; 7 nucleotides align to TRBD1. Germline-derived CDR1 and CDR2 are SNHLY and FYNNEI. CDR3 size: 15 residues. The J segment lost 2 bases and the V segment lost 6 bases, leaving 6 bases of the junction unmatched. CDR3 coding DNA: TGTGCCAGCAGGAGACAGGGTCCCAACACCGGGGAGCTGTTTTTT. Its translation: CASRRQGPNTGELFF.

This clonotype has a single count. The junction departs from germline at one end; a sequencing error may be responsible. This chain joins TRBV6-1 and TRBJ2-7, with 7 bases aligning to TRBD2. The germline gives CDR1 MNHNS, CDR2 SASEGT. The CDR3 has 14 amino acids. The CDR3 DNA is TGTGCCGCCGGGGAGGGTACTCACTCCTACGATCAGTACTTC. Protein: CAAGEGTHSYDQYF.

This clonotype has ten or more counts. The chain joins TRBV6-5 to TRBJ1-1, with D perhaps matching TRBD1 (5 bases). The CDR3 consists of 15 residues. Germline V CDR1 and CDR2: MNHEY, SVGAGI. The V end lost 2 bases, the J end lost 1 base, and 11 bases lay between the germline ends. The CDR3: CASSYRVGQNTEAFF. The CDR3 DNA sequence: TGTGCCAGCAGTTACAGGGTAGGACAGAACACTGAAGCTTTCTTT.

This clonotype was found many times. The chain combines TRBV27 with TRBJ1-1; tentative D call: TRBD1 (5 bases). CDR3 length: 17 amino acids. Germline CDR1 is MNHEY and CDR2 is SMNVEV (reference sequence). The V and J ends lost 8 bases and 4 bases respectively, with 26 bases between them. The CDR3 region has the DNA TGTGCCAGCCAGAGGGACGGACAAGGGTTGGGGGGCACTGAAGCTTTCTTT. Translating gives CASQRDGQGLGGTEAFF.

This clonotype was recorded many times. The chain is built from TRBV7-3 and TRBJ2-3; D is ambiguous. The V end was cut by 5 bases, the J end by 5 bases, with 14 bases between. CDR1 is SGHTA and CDR2 is FQGTGA in the germline V gene. CDR3 size: 14 residues. In DNA form, the CDR3 reads TGTGCCAGCAGCCCCGGCGGCGGAGTAGATACGCAGTATTTT. Amino acids: CASSPGGGVDTQYF.

The sample holds many counts of this clonotype. This chain connects TRBV4-3 to TRBJ2-7; D call uncertain. V lost 1 base, J lost 0 bases, and 10 bases lay in between. The germline gives CDR1 LGHNA, CDR2 YSLEER. The CDR3 totals 15 residues. The CDR3 DNA reads TGCGCCAGCAGCCAAGCCCTAGGTGGCTCCTACGAGCAGTACTTC. Its translation: CASSQALGGSYEQYF.

This chain joins TRBV15 and TRBJ1-1; a possible D gene is TRBD1 (6 bases). This CDR3 region has 14 residues. Germline V gene lookup returns CDR1 LNHNV and CDR2 YYDKDF (reference sequence). Trimming removed 6 bases at V and 8 bases at J, with 19 bases between. The CDR3 loop reads CATRWGGAGEEAFF. CDR3 coding DNA: TGTGCCACCAGGTGGGGGGGGGCGGGCGAGGAAGCTTTCTTT.

Comments on this clonotype: A junction end diverges from the germline sequence, so it may reflect a read error. The chain links TRBV2 to TRBJ2-7, with D possibly TRBD1 on 6 matching bases. This CDR3 is 12 amino acids long. Germline V gives CDR1 SNHLY, CDR2 FYNNEI. CDR3 amino acids: CASYQGSYEQYF. As DNA, the CDR3 is TGTGCCAGTTACCAGGGGTCCTATGAGCAGTACTTC.

This clonotype came up once. The chain employs TRBV7-8 and TRBJ1-5; TRBD1 is a possible D gene (5 bases). Trimming stripped 5 bases from V and 4 bases from J, with 18 bases between. The CDR3 runs to 16 residues. In germline, CDR1 is SGHVS, CDR2 FQNEAQ. The CDR3 is CASSDRGRGGNQPQHF. For the CDR3, the DNA is TGTGCCAGCAGCGATAGGGGTAGAGGAGGTAATCAGCCCCAGCATTTT.

This clonotype has only a few counts. This may come from a read error, since a much larger clone is one base off. V gene TRBV3-1 combines with J gene TRBJ2-7; D uncertain. The V gene lost 5 bases and the J gene lost 5 bases, with 7 bases spanning the gap. The CDR3 loop spans 11 amino acids. Germline V gene data show CDR1 as LGHDT and CDR2 as YNNKEL (reference sequence). The CDR3 sequence: CASSWSNEQYF. The DNA for the CDR3 is TGTGCCAGCAGCTGGTCAAACGAGCAGTACTTC.

This clonotype has at least ten counts. CDR3 loop: CASSVSGANTGELFF. CDR3 bases: TGTGCCAGCAGTGTTAGCGGGGCTAACACCGGGGAGCTGTTTTTT. The rearrangement links TRBV2 to TRBJ2-2; 8 bases align to TRBD2. The germline CDR1 and CDR2 sequences are SNHLY and FYNNEI. This CDR3 comprises 15 residues. V dropped 4 bases and J dropped 2; count of bases not matched to a gene: 3.

Notes on this clonotype: This likely reflects a read error, since a far larger clone is one base away. J is TRBJ2-7 and V is TRBV6-5, with D perhaps TRBD2 (5 bases). The V end was cut by 2 bases, the J end by 7 bases, with 12 bases between. The CDR3 has 13 amino acids. CDR1 and CDR2 (germline): MNHEY, SVGAGI. In DNA, the CDR3 is TGTGCCAGCAGTTACCCCTCGGGGTGGGAGCAGTACTTC. This translates into CASSYPSGWEQYF.

Of note for this clonotype: Since a much larger clone is just one base distant, this may be a read error. The chain recombines TRBV7-4 with TRBJ2-3; TRBD2 is a possible D gene (6 bases). The CDR3 totals 14 residues. The germline V and J ends were trimmed by 6 bases and 3 bases, with 13 bases remaining between them. Germline values: CDR1 SGHVT, CDR2 SQSDAQ. The DNA of the CDR3 is TGTGCCAGCAGTACCGACGGGGGAACAGATACGCAGTATTTT. It codes for CASSTDGGTDTQYF.

The chain recombines TRBV9 with TRBJ2-7, with D maybe TRBD2 (6 bases). This CDR3 comprises 15 residues. The ends were cut back, 4 bases at V and 2 bases at J, with 16 bases in the middle. From germline, CDR1 is SGDLS and CDR2 YYNGEE. CDR3 nucleotides: TGTGCCAGCAGCTCACCCCATCGGGGGACCTACGAGCAGTACTTC. Its translation: CASSSPHRGTYEQYF.

The chain recombines TRBV5-1 with TRBJ2-3; the D is unclear. CDR3 length equals 13 residues. CDR1 and CDR2 (germline): SGHRS, YFSETQ. V was clipped by 4 bases and J by 5 bases, with 11 bases between them. CDR3: CASSRSFGDTQYF. The CDR3 DNA reads as TGCGCCAGCAGCCGGAGCTTTGGAGATACGCAGTATTTT. Based on the CDR3 plus reference TRBV5-1 and TRBJ2-3, the full variable domain is KAGVTQTPRYLIKTRGQQVTLSCSPISGHRSVSWYQQTPGQGLQFLFEYFSETQRNKGNFPGRFSGRQFSNSRSEMNVSTLELGDSALYLCASSRSFGDTQYFGPGTRLTVL.

This clonotype was observed at least ten times. The chain joins TRBV6-5 to TRBJ1-3; the D gene is possibly TRBD1 (5 bases). Per germline, CDR1 MNHEY and CDR2 SVGAGI. The CDR3 length is 19 residues. Deletions cut 0 bases from V and 0 bases from J, with 18 bases between. CDR3 protein: CASSYSGATRYNSGNTIYF. DNA for the CDR3: TGTGCCAGCAGTTACTCAGGGGCAACTCGTTATAACTCTGGAAACACCATATATTTT.

Comment on this clonotype: A much larger clone lies a single base off, so this may be a read error. The rearrangement joins TRBV7-6 to TRBJ2-7; the D gene is possibly TRBD1 (5 bases). CDR1 and CDR2 (germline): SGHVS, FNYEAQ. This CDR3 spans 12 amino acids. V lost 5 bases and J lost 5, with 10 bases in between. The CDR3 loop reads CASSTGGNEQYF. DNA of the CDR3: TGTGCCAGCAGCACAGGCGGCAACGAGCAGTACTTC.

Many counts were recorded for this clonotype. The CDR3 loop reads CASSQEFLLSGTYGYTF. CDR3 bases: TGTGCCAGCAGCCAAGAGTTCTTGTTGTCAGGGACCTATGGCTACACCTTC. The chain has TRBV4-2 and TRBJ1-2; the D gene is possibly TRBD1 (5 bases). The CDR3 is 17 residues long. Trimming removed 0 bases from V and 4 bases from J, with 18 bases in between. Germline assignment: CDR1 LGHNA and CDR2 YNFKEQ.